This TCR beta chain is drawn from a study of cytomegalovirus exposure and HLA in healthy donors. Profiling relied on immunoSEQ multiplex PCR, and the TCRdb table lists in-frame clones only, not all of them. The table has 150,000 to 200,000 clones, 85% seen once; the top ten hold approximately 16%. This clone was picked up one time. It was the approximately 120-subject validation cohort, separate from the 666-subject first cohort, to which the donors belonged. The TCR comes from a man in his late teens or twenties in good health and CMV-seropositive. The specimen was PBMCs.

The CDR3 DNA reads TGTGCCAGCAGCTTAGCGCCGGGACAGGGGAGCCCTAACTATGGCTACACCTTC. Translation gives CASSLAPGQGSPNYGYTF. The chain recombines TRBV7-9 with TRBJ1-2; the match to TRBD1 covers 10 bases. There are 18 residues in the CDR3. The junction had 7 bases not matched to a gene; V was cut back by 0 bases and J by 0 bases. Germline-derived CDR1 and CDR2 are SEHNR and FQNEAQ (reference sequence).